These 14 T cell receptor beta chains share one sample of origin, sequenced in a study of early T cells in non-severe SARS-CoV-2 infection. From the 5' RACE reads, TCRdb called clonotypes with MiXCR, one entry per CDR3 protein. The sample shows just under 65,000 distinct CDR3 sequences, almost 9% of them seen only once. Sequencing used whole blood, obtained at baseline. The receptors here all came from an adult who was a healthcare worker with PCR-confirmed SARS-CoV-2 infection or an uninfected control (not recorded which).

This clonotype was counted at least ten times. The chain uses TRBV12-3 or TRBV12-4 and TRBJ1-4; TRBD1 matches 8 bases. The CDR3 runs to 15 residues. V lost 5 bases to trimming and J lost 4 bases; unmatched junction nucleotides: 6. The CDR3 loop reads CASSTRQGLNEKLFF. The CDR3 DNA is TGTGCCAGCAGTACGAGACAGGGGCTTAATGAAAAACTGTTTTTT.

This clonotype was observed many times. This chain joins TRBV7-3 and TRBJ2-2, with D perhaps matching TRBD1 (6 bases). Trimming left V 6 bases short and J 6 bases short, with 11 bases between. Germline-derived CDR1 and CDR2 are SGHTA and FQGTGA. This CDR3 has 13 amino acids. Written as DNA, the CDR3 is TGTGCCAGCAGTAAAGGACAGTCCGGGGAGCTGTTTTTT. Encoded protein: CASSKGQSGELFF.

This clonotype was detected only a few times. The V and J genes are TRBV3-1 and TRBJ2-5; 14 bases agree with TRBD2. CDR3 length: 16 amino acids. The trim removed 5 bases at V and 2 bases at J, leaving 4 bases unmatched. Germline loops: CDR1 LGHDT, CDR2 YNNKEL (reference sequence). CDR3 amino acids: CASSKGLAGVQETQYF. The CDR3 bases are TGTGCCAGCAGCAAGGGACTAGCGGGAGTACAAGAGACCCAGTACTTC.

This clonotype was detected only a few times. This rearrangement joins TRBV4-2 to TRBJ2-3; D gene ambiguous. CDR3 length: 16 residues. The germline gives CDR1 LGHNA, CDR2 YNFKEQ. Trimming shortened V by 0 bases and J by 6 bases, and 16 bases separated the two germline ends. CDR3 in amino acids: CASSQEREPPRDTQYF. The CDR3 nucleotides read TGTGCCAGCAGCCAAGAGCGTGAACCTCCAAGGGATACGCAGTATTTT.

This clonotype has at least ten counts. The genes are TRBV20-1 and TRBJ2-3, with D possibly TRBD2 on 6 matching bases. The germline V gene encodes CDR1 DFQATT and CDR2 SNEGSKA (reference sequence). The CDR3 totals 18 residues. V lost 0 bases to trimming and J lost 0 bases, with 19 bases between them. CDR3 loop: CSARDPTKTAGSTDTQYF. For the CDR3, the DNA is TGCAGTGCTAGAGATCCTACCAAAACAGCGGGCAGCACAGATACGCAGTATTTT.

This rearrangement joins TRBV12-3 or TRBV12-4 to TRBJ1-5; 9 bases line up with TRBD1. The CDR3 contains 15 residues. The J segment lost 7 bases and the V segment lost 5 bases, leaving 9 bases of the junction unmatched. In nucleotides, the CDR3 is TGTGCCAGCAGTCCGGGGACAGGGCAAGGACAGCCCCAGCATTTT. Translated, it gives CASSPGTGQGQPQHF.

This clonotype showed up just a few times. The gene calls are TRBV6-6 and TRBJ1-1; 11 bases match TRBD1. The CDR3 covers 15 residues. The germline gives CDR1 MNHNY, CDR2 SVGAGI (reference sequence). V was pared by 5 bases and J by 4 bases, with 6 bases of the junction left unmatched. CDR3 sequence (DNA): TGTGCCAGCAGTCATGGACAGGGGGCTCGCACTGAAGCTTTCTTT. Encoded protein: CASSHGQGARTEAFF.

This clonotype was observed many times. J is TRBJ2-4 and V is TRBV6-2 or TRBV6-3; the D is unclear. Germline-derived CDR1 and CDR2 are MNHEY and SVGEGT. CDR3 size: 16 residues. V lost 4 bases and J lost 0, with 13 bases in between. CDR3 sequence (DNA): TGTGCCAGCAGTTCGCCCCGGGTACTAGCCAAAAACATTCAGTACTTC. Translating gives CASSSPRVLAKNIQYF.

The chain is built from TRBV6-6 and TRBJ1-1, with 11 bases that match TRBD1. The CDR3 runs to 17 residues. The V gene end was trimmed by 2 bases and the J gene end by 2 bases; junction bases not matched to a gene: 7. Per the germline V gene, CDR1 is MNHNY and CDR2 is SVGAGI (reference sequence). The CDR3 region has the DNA TGTGCCAGCAGTTACCCCGGACAGGGGGCTCGTAACACTGAAGCTTTCTTT. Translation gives CASSYPGQGARNTEAFF.

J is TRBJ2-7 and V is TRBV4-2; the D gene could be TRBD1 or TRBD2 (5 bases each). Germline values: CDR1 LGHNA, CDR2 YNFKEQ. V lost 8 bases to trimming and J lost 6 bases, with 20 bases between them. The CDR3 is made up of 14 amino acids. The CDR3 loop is CASGRGASRPEQYF. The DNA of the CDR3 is TGTGCCAGCGGGAGAGGGGCTAGTCGGCCCGAGCAGTACTTC.

The DNA for the CDR3 is TGTGCCACCAGTGACCCTACTAGCGGGAGAAACACCGGGGAGCTGTTTTTT. Protein product: CATSDPTSGRNTGELFF. The chain combines TRBV24-1 with TRBJ2-2; 11 positions agree with TRBD2. Germline-derived CDR1 and CDR2 are KGHDR and SFDVKD. Germline trimming cut 4 bases from V and 2 bases from J; bases unmatched to any gene: 5. CDR3 length equals 17 residues.

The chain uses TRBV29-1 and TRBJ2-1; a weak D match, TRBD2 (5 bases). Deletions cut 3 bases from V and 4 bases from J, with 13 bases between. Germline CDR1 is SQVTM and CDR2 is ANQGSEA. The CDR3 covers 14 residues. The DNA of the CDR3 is TGCAGCGTTGACGGGGAGTTTCTTTACAATGAGCAGTTCTTC. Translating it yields CSVDGEFLYNEQFF.

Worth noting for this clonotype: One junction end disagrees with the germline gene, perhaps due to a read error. CDR3: CASGLKVNIEAFF. The CDR3 coding sequence is TGTGCTAGTGGTTTGAAAGTGAACATTGAAGCTTTCTTT. V usage is TRBV12-5 and J usage is TRBJ1-1, with unresolved D. The CDR3 is 13 residues long. Germline V CDR1 and CDR2: LGHNT, FRNRAP.

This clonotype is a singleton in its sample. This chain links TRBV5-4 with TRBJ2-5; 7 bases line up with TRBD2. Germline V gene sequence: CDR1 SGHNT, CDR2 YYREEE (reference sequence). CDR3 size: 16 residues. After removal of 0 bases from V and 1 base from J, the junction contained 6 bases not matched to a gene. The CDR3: CASSLGAGRTQETQYF. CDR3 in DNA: TGTGCCAGCAGCTTGGGAGCGGGGAGGACCCAAGAGACCCAGTACTTC.